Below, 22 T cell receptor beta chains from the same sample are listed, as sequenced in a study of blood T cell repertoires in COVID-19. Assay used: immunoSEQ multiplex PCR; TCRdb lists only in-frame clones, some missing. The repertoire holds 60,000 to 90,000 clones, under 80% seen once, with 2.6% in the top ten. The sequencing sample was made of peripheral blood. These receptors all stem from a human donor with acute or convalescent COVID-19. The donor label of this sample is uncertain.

The CDR3 bases are TGTGCCAGTAGGTGGGGGGGGCCGCAAGATACGCAGTATTTT. This sequence encodes CASRWGGPQDTQYF. V gene TRBV19 combines with J gene TRBJ2-3; D may be TRBD2 (7 bases). CDR1 and CDR2 from the germline V gene are LNHDA and SQIVND (reference sequence). This CDR3 region has 14 residues. With 6 bases removed from V and 5 bases from J, the gap between germline ends came to 15 bases. Full variable domain (missing parts from reference TRBV19 and TRBJ2-3): DGGITQSPKYLFRKEGQNVTLSCEQNLNHDAMYWYRQDPGQGLRLIYYSQIVNDFQKGDIAEGYSVSREKKESFPLTVTSAQKNPTAFYLCASRWGGPQDTQYFGPGTRLTVL.

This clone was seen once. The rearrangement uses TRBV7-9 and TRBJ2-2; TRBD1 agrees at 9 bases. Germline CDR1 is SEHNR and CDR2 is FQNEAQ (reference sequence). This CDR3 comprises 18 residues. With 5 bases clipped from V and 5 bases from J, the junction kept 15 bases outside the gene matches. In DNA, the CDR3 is TGTGCCAGCAGCAGATACAGGGGGCAGGGGTTCGAAACCGGGGAGCTGTTTTTT. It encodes CASSRYRGQGFETGELFF.

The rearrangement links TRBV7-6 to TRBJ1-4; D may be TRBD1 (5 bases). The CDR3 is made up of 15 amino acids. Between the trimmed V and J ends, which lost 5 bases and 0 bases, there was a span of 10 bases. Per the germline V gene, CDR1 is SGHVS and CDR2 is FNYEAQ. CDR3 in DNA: TGTGCCAGCAGCCTGGGGCCGACAACTAATGAAAAACTGTTTTTT. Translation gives CASSLGPTTNEKLFF.

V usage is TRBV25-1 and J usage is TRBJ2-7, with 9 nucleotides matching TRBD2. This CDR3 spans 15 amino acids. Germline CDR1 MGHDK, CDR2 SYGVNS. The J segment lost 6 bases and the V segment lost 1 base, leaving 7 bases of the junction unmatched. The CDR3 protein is CASSESVAGAPEQYF. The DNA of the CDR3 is TGTGCCAGCAGTGAATCAGTAGCGGGAGCTCCCGAGCAGTACTTC.

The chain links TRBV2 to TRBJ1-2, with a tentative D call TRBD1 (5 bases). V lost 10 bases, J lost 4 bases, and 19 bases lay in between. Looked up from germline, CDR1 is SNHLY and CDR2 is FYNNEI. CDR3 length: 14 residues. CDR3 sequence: CATLPSGFIYGYTF. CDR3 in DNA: TGTGCCACCCTACCTTCAGGGTTTATCTATGGCTACACCTTC.

In DNA, the CDR3 is TGTGCCACCCAACCCGTAGGGGTTAGCTCAGATACGCAGTATTTT. Residues: CATQPVGVSSDTQYF. The chain joins TRBV2 to TRBJ2-3; the D gene is possibly TRBD1 (5 bases). The CDR3 spans 15 residues. V was trimmed by 10 bases and J by 4 bases, leaving 21 bases between them. Germline V lookup: CDR1 SNHLY, CDR2 FYNNEI.

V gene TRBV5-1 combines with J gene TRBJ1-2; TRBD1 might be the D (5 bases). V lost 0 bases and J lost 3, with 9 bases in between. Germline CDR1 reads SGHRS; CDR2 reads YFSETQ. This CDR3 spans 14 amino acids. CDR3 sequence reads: CASSLGQKDYGYTF. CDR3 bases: TGCGCCAGCAGCTTGGGACAGAAAGACTATGGCTACACCTTC.

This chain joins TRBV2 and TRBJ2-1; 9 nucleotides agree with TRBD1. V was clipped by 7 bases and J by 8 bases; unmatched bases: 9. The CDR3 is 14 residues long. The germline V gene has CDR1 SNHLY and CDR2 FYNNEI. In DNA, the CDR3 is TGTGCCAGCAAGGTTTGGGACAGGGTAGATGAGCAGTTCTTC. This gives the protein CASKVWDRVDEQFF.

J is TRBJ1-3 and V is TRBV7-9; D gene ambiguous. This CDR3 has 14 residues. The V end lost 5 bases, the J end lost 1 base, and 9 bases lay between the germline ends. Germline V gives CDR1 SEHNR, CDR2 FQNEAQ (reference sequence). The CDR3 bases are TGTGCCAGCAGCCCCTCCAGTTCTGGAAACACCATATATTTT. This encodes CASSPSSSGNTIYF.

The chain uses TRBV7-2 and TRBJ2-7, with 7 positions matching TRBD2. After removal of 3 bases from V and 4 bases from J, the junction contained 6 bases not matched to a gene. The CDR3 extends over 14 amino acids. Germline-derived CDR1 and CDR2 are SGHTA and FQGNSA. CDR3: CASSFGGRVYEQYF. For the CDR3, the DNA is TGTGCCAGCAGCTTTGGCGGGAGAGTTTACGAGCAGTACTTC.

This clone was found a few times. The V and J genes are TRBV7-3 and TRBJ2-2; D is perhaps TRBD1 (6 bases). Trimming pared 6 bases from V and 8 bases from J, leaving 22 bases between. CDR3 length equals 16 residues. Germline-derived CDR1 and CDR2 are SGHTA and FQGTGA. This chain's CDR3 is CASRLQGAKGVGELFF. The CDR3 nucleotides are TGTGCCAGCAGACTACAGGGAGCGAAGGGAGTGGGGGAGCTGTTTTTT. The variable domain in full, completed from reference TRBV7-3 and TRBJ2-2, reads GAGVSQTPSNKVTEKGKYVELRCDPISGHTALYWYRQSLGQGPEFLIYFQGTGAADDSGLPNDRFFAVRPEGSVSTLKIQRTERGDSAVYLCASRLQGAKGVGELFFGEGSRLTVL.

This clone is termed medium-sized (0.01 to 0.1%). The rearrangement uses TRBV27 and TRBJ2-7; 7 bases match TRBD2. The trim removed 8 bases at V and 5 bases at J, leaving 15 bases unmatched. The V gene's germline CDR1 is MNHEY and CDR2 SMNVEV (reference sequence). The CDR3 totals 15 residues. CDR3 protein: CASGRGGLLLHEQYF. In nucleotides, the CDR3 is TGTGCCAGCGGGCGTGGGGGACTACTTTTACACGAGCAGTACTTC.

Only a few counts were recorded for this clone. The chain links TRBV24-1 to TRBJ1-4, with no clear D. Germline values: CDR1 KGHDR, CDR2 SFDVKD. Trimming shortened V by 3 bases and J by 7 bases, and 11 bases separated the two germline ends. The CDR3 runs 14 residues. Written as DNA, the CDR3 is TGTGCCACCAGTGATCCTCGTTCGAGTGAAAAACTGTTTTTT. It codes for CATSDPRSSEKLFF.

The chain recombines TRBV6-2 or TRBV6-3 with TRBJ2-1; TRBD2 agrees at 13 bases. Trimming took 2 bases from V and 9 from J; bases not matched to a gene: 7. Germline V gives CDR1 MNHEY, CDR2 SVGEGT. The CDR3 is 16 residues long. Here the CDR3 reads CASSYKGTSGIGEQFF. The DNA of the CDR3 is TGTGCCAGCAGTTACAAGGGGACTAGCGGGATCGGTGAGCAGTTCTTC.

The CDR3 loop is CASGSSGISNQPQHF. As DNA, the CDR3 is TGTGCCAGCGGGTCGTCGGGGATTAGCAATCAGCCCCAGCATTTT. The rearrangement links TRBV2 to TRBJ1-5; D remains unclear. The V end lost 8 bases, the J end lost 0 bases, and 14 bases lay between the germline ends. The CDR3 extends over 15 amino acids. Germline V gene sequence: CDR1 SNHLY, CDR2 FYNNEI.

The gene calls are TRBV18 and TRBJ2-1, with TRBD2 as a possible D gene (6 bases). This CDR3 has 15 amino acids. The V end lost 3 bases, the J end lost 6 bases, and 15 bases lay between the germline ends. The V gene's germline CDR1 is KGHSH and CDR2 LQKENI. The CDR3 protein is CASSPLSGEANEQFF. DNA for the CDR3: TGTGCCAGCTCACCCCTCTCGGGAGAAGCCAATGAGCAGTTCTTC. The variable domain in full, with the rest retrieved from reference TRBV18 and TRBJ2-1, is NAGVMQNPRHLVRRRGQEARLRCSPMKGHSHVYWYRQLPEEGLKFMVYLQKENIIDESGMPKERFSAEFPKEGPSILRIQQVVRGDSAAYFCASSPLSGEANEQFFGPGTRLTVL.

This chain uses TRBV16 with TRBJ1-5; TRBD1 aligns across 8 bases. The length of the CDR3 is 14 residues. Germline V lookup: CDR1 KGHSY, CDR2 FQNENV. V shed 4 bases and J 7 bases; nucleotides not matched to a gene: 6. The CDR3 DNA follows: TGTGCCAGCAGCCTTCAGGGGGCTGGGCAGCCCCAGCATTTT. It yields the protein CASSLQGAGQPQHF.

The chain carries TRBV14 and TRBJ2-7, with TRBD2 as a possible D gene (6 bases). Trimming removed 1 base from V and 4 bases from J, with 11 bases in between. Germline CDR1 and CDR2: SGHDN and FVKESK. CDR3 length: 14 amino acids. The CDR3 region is CASSQAGVGYEQYF. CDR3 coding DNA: TGTGCCAGCAGCCAAGCGGGAGTCGGGTACGAGCAGTACTTC.

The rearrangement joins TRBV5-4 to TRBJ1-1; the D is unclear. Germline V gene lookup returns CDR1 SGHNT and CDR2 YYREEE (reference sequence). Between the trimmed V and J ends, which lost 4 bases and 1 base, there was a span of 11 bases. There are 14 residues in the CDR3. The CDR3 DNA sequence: TGTGCCAGCAGCCCACGGGGAGGGAACACTGAAGCTTTCTTT. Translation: CASSPRGGNTEAFF. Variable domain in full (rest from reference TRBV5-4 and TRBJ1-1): ETGVTQSPTHLIKTRGQQVTLRCSSQSGHNTVSWYQQALGQGPQFIFQYYREEENGRGNFPPRFSGLQFPNYSSELNVNALELDDSALYLCASSPRGGNTEAFFGQGTRLTVV.

The CDR3 here is CASSPGDGSSYEQYF. CDR3 DNA sequence: TGCGCCAGCAGTCCAGGGGATGGCAGCTCCTACGAGCAGTACTTC. V gene TRBV5-1 combines with J gene TRBJ2-7; D is possibly TRBD1 (6 bases). CDR1 is SGHRS, CDR2 YFSETQ, per germline. The CDR3 consists of 15 residues. The V and J ends lost 5 bases and 0 bases respectively, with 15 bases between them.

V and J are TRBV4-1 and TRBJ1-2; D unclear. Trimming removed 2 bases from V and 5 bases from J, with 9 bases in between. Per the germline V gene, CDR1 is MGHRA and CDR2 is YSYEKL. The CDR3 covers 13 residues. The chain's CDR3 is CASSQNIRYGYTF. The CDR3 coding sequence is TGCGCCAGCAGCCAAAACATACGTTATGGCTACACCTTC.

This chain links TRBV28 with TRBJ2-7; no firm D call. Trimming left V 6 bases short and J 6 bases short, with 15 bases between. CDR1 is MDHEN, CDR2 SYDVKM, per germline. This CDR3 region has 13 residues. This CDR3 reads CASRDSRNSEQYV. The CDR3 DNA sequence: TGTGCCAGCAGAGACTCCCGGAACTCCGAGCAGTACGTC.